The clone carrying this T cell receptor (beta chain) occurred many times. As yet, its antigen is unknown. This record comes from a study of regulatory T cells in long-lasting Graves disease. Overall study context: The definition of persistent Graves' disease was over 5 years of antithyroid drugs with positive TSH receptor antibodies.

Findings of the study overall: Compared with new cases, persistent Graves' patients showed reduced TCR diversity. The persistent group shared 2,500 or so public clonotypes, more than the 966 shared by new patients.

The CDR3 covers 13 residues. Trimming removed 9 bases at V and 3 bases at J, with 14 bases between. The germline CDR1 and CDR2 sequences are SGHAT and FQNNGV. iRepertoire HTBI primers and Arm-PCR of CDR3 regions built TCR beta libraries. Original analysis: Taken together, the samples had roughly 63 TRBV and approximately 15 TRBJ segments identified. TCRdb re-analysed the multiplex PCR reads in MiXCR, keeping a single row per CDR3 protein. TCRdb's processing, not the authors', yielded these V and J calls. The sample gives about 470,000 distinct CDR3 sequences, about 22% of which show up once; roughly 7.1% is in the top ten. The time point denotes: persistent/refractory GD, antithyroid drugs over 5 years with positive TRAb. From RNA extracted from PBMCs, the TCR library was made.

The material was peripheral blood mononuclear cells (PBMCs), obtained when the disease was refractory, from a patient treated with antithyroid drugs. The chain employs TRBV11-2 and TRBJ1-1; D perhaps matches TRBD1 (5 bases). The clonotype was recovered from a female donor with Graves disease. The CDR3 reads CASSGGEHTEAFF. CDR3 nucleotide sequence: TGTGCCAGTTCGGGGGGGGAGCACACTGAAGCTTTCTTT.